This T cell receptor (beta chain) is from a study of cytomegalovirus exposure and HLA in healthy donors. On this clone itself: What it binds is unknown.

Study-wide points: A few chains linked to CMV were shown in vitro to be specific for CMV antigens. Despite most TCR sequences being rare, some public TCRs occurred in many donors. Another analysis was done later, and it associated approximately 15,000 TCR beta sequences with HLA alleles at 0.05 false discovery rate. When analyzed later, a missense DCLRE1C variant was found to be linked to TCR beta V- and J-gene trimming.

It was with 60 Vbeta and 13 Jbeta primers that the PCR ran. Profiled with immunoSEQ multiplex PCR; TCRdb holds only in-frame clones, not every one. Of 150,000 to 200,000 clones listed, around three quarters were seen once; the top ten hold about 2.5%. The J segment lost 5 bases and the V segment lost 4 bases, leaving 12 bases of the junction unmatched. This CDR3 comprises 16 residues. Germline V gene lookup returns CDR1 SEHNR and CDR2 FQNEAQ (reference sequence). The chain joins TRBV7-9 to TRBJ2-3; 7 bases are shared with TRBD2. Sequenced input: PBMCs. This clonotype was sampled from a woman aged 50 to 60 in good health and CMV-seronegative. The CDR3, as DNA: TGTGCCAGCAGCTCCTCGGGACTAACTGGAGGAGATACGCAGTATTTT. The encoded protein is CASSSSGLTGGDTQYF.